This T cell receptor (beta chain) was recorded in a study of cytomegalovirus exposure and HLA in healthy donors. Trimming pared 2 bases from V and 3 bases from J, leaving 8 bases between. Looked up from germline, CDR1 is SGDLS and CDR2 is YYNGEE. The CDR3 consists of 13 residues. The donors were in the roughly 120-subject validation cohort, distinct from the roughly 720-subject first cohort. Study observations and caveats: The classifier was said to identify cytomegalovirus status with high specificity and sensitivity.

The table came from immunoSEQ multiplex PCR; TCRdb's copy has only in-frame clones and leaves some out. In the table there are about 200,000 clones, 83% of which are singletons. On this clone itself: The antigen remains undetermined.

The material sequenced was PBMCs. This chain joins TRBV9 and TRBJ1-1; D is uncertain. The receptor comes from a woman between 18 and 29 years old in good health and CMV-seronegative. CDR3 DNA: TGTGCCAGCAGCGTGGGGTTTTACACTGAAGCTTTCTTT. It translates to CASSVGFYTEAFF.